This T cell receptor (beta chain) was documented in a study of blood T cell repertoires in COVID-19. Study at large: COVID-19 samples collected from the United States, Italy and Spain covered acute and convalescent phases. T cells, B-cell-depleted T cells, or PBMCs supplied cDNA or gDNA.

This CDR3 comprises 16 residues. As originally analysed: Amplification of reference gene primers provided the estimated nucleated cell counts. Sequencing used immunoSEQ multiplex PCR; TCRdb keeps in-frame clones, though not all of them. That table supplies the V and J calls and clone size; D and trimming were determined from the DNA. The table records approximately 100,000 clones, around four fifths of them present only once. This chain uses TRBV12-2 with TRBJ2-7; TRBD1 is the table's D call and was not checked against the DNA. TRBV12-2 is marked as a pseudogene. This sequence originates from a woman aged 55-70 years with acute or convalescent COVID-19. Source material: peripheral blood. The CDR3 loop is CASRLAWGFELYEQYF. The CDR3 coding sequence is TGTGCAAGTCGCTTAGCCTGGGGCTTCGAACTTTACGAGCAGTACTTC.